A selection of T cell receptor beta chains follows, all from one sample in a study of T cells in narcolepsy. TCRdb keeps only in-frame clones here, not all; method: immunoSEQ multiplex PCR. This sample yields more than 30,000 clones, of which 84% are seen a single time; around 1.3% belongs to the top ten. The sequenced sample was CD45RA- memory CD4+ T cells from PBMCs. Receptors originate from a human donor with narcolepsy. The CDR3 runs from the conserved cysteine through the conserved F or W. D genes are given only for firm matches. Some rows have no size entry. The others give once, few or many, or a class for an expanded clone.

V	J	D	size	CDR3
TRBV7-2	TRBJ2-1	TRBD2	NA	CASSSGPGAGVYNEQFF
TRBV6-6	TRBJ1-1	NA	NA	CASWLGAMNTEAFF
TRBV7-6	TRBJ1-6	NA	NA	CASSLGGSSYNSPLHF
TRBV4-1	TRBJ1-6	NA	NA	CASSRGRRVDYNSPLHF
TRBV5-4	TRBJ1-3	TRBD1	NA	CASSPGQGRGNTIYF
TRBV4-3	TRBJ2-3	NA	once	CASSQDLRVGSSDTQYF
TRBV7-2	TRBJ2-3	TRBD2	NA	CASSLERGGTDTQYF
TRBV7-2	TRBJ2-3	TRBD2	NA	CASSPWTRAGGTDTQYF
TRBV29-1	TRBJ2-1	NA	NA	CSVEGPRDDYNEQFF
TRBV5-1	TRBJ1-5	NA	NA	CASSSGAVGQPQHF
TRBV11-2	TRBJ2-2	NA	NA	CASSPRLANTGELFF
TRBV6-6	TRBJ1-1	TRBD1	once	CASSYRGVRDTEAFF
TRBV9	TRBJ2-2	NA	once	CASSVGTYTGELFF
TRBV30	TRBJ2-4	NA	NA	CAWSVWRGLAKNIQYF
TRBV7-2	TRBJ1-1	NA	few	CASSSRLVGPEAFF
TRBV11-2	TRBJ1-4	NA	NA	CASSLGNSYEKLFF
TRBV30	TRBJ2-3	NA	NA	CAWSRQRTDTQYF
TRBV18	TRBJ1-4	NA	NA	CASSPGRGGGNEKLFF
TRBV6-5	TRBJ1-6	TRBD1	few	CASRLTQGESPLHF
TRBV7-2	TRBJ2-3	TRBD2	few	CASSLSGGSGDTQYF
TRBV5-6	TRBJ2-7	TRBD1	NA	CASSLAGTGGVYEQYF
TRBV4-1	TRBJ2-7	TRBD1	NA	CASSRPGQGLEEQYF
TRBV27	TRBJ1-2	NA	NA	CASSLSPGDYGYTF
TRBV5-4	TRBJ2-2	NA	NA	CASKTQGPNTGELFF
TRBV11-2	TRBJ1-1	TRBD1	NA	CASSPSRDRVTEAFF
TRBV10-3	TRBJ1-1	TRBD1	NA	CAISEQGANTEAFF
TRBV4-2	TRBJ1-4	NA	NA	CASSQGGGQKGEKLFF
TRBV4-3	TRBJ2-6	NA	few	CASSQEGTGPGANVLTF
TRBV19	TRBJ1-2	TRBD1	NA	CASSGQGVYTF
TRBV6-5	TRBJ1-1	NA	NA	CASRVEQTGRAFF
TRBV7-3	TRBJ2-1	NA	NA	CASSLGGSTTNEQFF
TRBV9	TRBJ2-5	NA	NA	CASSGFGGRETQYF
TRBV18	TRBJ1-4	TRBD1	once	CASSPPRGQGPLNEKLFF